This T cell receptor beta chain was identified during a study of blood T cell repertoires in COVID-19. Turning to the study itself: Researchers got acute and convalescent COVID-19 samples from the United States, Italy and Spain.

Assay used: immunoSEQ multiplex PCR; TCRdb lists only in-frame clones, some missing. The sample shows fewer than 700,000 clones, less than 90% of them seen only once. This clone was recorded once. There are 15 residues in the CDR3. Germline CDR1 is SEHNR and CDR2 is FQNEAQ (reference sequence). J was trimmed by 3 bases and V by 3 bases; bases with no gene match: 5. The sequencing input was peripheral blood. The clonotype comes from a woman aged 45-65 years with COVID-19, enrolled during active disease. This rearrangement joins TRBV7-9 to TRBJ2-3; TRBD1 aligns across 8 bases. For the CDR3, the DNA is TGTGCCAGCAGCTTCGCCAGGGGGCTAACAGATACGCAGTATTTT. This codes for CASSFARGLTDTQYF.